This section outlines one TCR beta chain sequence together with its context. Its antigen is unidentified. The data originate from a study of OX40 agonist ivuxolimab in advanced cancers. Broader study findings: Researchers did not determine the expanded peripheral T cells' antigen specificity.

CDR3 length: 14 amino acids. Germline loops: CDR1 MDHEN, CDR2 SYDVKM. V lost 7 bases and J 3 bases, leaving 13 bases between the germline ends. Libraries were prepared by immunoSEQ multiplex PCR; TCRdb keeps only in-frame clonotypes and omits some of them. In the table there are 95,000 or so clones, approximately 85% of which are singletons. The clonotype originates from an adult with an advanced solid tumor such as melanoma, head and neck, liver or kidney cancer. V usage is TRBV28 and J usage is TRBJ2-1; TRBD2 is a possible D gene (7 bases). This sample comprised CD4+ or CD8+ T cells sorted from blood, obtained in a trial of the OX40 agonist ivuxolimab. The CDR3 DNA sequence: TGTGCCAGCAATGGGGGGGCCGTCTACAATGAGCAGTTCTTC. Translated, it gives CASNGGAVYNEQFF.